This entry concerns a single TCR beta chain. Antigen unknown. From the reads, TCRdb called clonotypes with MiXCR, one entry per CDR3 protein. The sample includes under 850,000 distinct CDR3 sequences, roughly 33% of them seen just once. The CDR3 sequence is 12 residues long. Germline loops: CDR1 MNHNS, CDR2 SASEGT. Trimming removed 9 bases from V and 2 bases from J; junction bases left unmatched: 3. This specimen comes from a study of T cell repertoires in cytomegalovirus infection. Overall study: The authors used CMV epitopes that were HLA-C-restricted (recently identified) and HLA-B-restricted (well studied).

The chain uses TRBV6-1 and TRBJ2-7, with 8 bases aligning to TRBD2. This specimen consisted of cultured PBMCs, obtained from culture after CMV antigen stimulation. The receptor comes from a human donor in good health (CMV status not recorded). Some clones in this sample may be carry-over from other donors' samples. The CDR3 loop reads CASKREPYEQYF. In DNA form, the CDR3 reads TGTGCCAGTAAGCGGGAGCCCTACGAGCAGTACTTC.